This is a list of T cell receptor beta chains from one sample in a study of CD8+CD57+ T cells in acquired aplastic anemia. TCRdb analysed the reads with MiXCR anew, one entry per CDR3 protein. The data contain some 410,000 distinct CDR3 sequences, 60% to 80% of them singletons. Sequencing was performed on sorted CD4+, CD8+, or CD8+CD57+ T cells (not recorded which) from PBMCs. These receptors came from a human donor in good health, serving as a control. Each CDR3 is given with its conserved first and last residue. D genes are given only for firm matches. The size entry is marked missing in some rows and otherwise reads once, few, many or a size class.

j_gene | d_gene | abundance | v_gene | CDR3nt | CDR3aa
TRBJ2-7 | TRBD2 | NA | TRBV2 | TGTGCCAGCAGTCCGACTAGCGGGGCGCAAACCTACGAGCAGTACTTC | CASSPTSGAQTYEQYF
TRBJ1-1 | NA | many | TRBV14 | TGTGCCAGCAGCCAAGTTGTGGAAACTGAAGCTTTCTTT | CASSQVVETEAFF
TRBJ1-2 | NA | NA | TRBV2 | TGTGCCAGCAGTTACAGCGGAGGGGATCAGCCCCACCATTTC | CASSYSGGDQPHHF
TRBJ2-6 | NA | many | TRBV11-2 | TGTGCCAGCAGCTTAGGGACAGCCTTGGGGGGGGCCAACGTCCTGACTTTC | CASSLGTALGGANVLTF
TRBJ2-7 | TRBD2 | NA | TRBV12-3/TRBV12-4 | TGTGCCAGCAGCTGGGCGGCGGGGGGGGGCGAGCAGTACTTC | CASSWAAGGGEQYF
TRBJ1-2 | NA | NA | TRBV7-9 | TGTGCCAGCAGGGACAACCGCTCTGGCTACACCTTC | CASRDNRSGYTF
TRBJ1-2 | NA | many | TRBV6-1 | TGTGCCAGCAGTGTACAAGACTATGGCTACACCTTC | CASSVQDYGYTF
TRBJ2-7 | NA | once | TRBV7-8 | TGTGCCAGCAGCCAAGAGCCCCAGGGAAAAATCTATGGCTACTTC | CASSQEPQGKIYGYF
TRBJ1-1 | NA | once | TRBV20-1 | TGCAGTGCTGGTGCTTCTGCTATGAACACTGAAGCTTTCTTT | CSAGASAMNTEAFF
TRBJ1-5 | NA | once | TRBV7-2 | TGTGCCAGCAGCTCGAGGGTTGCGAGCAATCAGCCCCAGCATTTT | CASSSRVASNQPQHF
TRBJ1-3 | NA | once | TRBV20-1 | TGCAGTGCTAGAGGGCGGAGGGCTAGTTGGGGAAACACCATATATTTT | CSARGRRASWGNTIYF
TRBJ2-1 | TRBD1 | NA | TRBV6-4 | TGTGCCAGCAATTACGGGACAGGGAATGAGCAGTTCTTC | CASNYGTGNEQFF
TRBJ1-6 | NA | once | TRBV10-2 | TGCGCCAGCAGTGAGGACCTGCTAGGGGGATATCCCCTCCACTTT | CASSEDLLGGYPLHF
TRBJ2-7 | NA | many | TRBV7-9 | TGTGCCAGCAGCTTCATCGGGTACGAGCAGTACTTC | CASSFIGYEQYF
TRBJ2-5 | TRBD1 | many | TRBV5-1 | TGCGCCAGCAGCGGACAGGGCCCCGAGACCCAGTACTTC | CASSGQGPETQYF
TRBJ1-1 | NA | NA | TRBV20-1 | TGCAGTGCCCACGGGGACAACACTGAAGCTTTCTTT | CSAHGDNTEAFF
TRBJ2-7 | TRBD1 | NA | TRBV5-1 | TGTGCCAGCAGCCTCGACAGGGCTCTGAACTACGAGCAGTACTTC | CASSLDRALNYEQYF